Each of the 29 T cell receptor beta chains below was sequenced from the same sample in a study of CD4 and CD8 cells across lung adenocarcinoma regions. MiXCR, run by TCRdb on the PCR reads, gives a single entry per CDR3 protein. The sample lists roughly 11,000 distinct CDR3 sequences, around 50% seen once, with 25% to 35% in the top ten. The specimen sequenced was CD8+ T cells from the center of a lung tumor. These receptor sequences come from a female donor with lung adenocarcinoma. The CD4 and CD8 labels of this study may be unreliable.

This clonotype has only a few counts. The chain is built from TRBV9 and TRBJ2-2, with TRBD2 identical over 7 bases. The CDR3 sequence is 16 residues long. Germline loops: CDR1 SGDLS, CDR2 YYNGEE. V trimming: 2 bases; J trimming: 5 bases; junction bases outside the gene matches: 9. This CDR3 reads CASSVPSGVWTGELFF. The CDR3 DNA reads TGTGCCAGCAGCGTCCCTAGCGGAGTGTGGACCGGGGAGCTGTTTTTT.

Concerning this clonotype: Just one base apart from a much larger clone, this may be a read error. The rearrangement uses TRBV10-1 and TRBJ2-5, with 11 positions matching TRBD1. J lost 3 bases, V lost 9 bases, and 21 bases had no gene match. This CDR3 contains 19 residues. Germline assignment: CDR1 WNHNN and CDR2 SYGVQD (reference sequence). CDR3 DNA: TGCGCCAGGAAGCCCCCACCGGGACAGGGGGACTCTCGGAAAGAGACCCAGTACTTC. It specifies CARKPPPGQGDSRKETQYF.

This clonotype has a handful of counts. The chain couples TRBV10-2 to TRBJ2-1, with 10 bases that match TRBD2. V dropped 4 bases and J dropped 6; count of bases not matched to a gene: 6. Germline CDR1 reads WSHSY; CDR2 reads SAAADI. The CDR3 sequence is 15 residues long. This CDR3 is CASSVSSGSVNEQFF. CDR3 bases: TGCGCCAGCAGTGTATCTAGCGGGAGTGTCAATGAGCAGTTCTTC.

This clonotype was seen many times. This sequence joins TRBV6-1 and TRBJ2-5, with D tentatively TRBD2 (6 bases). The length of the CDR3 is 11 residues. Trimming left V 0 bases short and J 11 bases short, with 7 bases between. The germline V gene has CDR1 MNHNS and CDR2 SASEGT. CDR3 in amino acids: CASSEAREQYF. The DNA for the CDR3 is TGTGCCAGCAGTGAAGCCCGGGAGCAGTACTTC.

This chain links TRBV27 with TRBJ2-1, with no clear D. The DNA matches TRBJ2-5 better at its end, which makes the J call doubtful. This CDR3 has 13 residues. In germline, CDR1 is MNHEY, CDR2 SMNVEV (reference sequence). The chain's CDR3 is CASSLRPRETQYF. CDR3 DNA: TGTGCCAGCAGTTTACGACCTCGAGAGACCCAGTACTTC.

Note on this clonotype: This may come from a read error, since a much larger clone is one base off. V and J are TRBV6-1 and TRBJ2-3; TRBD1 matches at 8 bases. Per germline, CDR1 MNHNS and CDR2 SASEGT. V lost 2 bases and J lost 1; bases outside the gene matches: 2. This CDR3 has 15 amino acids. DNA for the CDR3: TGTGCCAGCAGTGAATCGACAGGGGGCACAGATACGCAGTATTTT. Protein sequence: CASSESTGGTDTQYF.

The chain carries TRBV27 and TRBJ2-3; the match to TRBD1 covers 8 bases. The J call may be in error: the DNA end matches TRBJ2-2 better. CDR3 length equals 13 residues. Germline CDR1 MNHEY, CDR2 SMNVEV (reference sequence). This chain's CDR3 is CASTRTGSDTLFF. The CDR3 region has the DNA TGTGCCAGCACCAGGACAGGGTCAGATACGCTGTTTTTT.

The chain has TRBV27 and TRBJ1-4, with D unclear. Trimming left V 0 bases short and J 8 bases short, with 10 bases between. The CDR3 is made up of 14 amino acids. Germline assignment: CDR1 MNHEY and CDR2 SMNVEV (reference sequence). The CDR3 region has the DNA TGTGCCAGCAGTTTATCAGGTTTTGGAGAAAAACTGTTTTTT. Its translation is CASSLSGFGEKLFF. Complete variable domain (other parts from reference TRBV27 and TRBJ1-4): EAQVTQNPRYLITVTGKKLTVTCSQNMNHEYMSWYRQDPGLGLRQIYYSMNVEVTDKGDVPEGYKVSRKEKRNFPLILESPSPNQTSLYFCASSLSGFGEKLFFGSGTQLSVL.

This clonotype was seen more than once but under ten times. The genes are TRBV6-5 and TRBJ2-2; a weak D match, TRBD2 (6 bases). This CDR3 comprises 15 residues. The germline V and J ends were trimmed by 1 base and 0 bases, with 6 bases remaining between them. Germline CDR1 MNHEY, CDR2 SVGAGI. The CDR3 nucleotides are TGTGCCAGCAGTTACTGGGGGGCGAACACCGGGGAGCTGTTTTTT. Translating it yields CASSYWGANTGELFF.

This clonotype was seen many times. This rearrangement joins TRBV6-2 or TRBV6-3 to TRBJ2-1, with 7 bases aligning to TRBD1. The germline gives CDR1 MNHEY, CDR2 SVGEGT. The CDR3 sequence is 14 residues long. J gave up 3 bases and V 8 bases, and 7 bases lay outside the gene matches. CDR3 nucleotides: TGTGCCAGCGCGGTTGGGGACAGCTACAATGAGCAGTTCTTC. Residues: CASAVGDSYNEQFF.

There are many counts of this clonotype. V is TRBV4-1 and J is TRBJ2-3; D is perhaps TRBD1 (6 bases). The length of the CDR3 is 16 residues. With 5 bases removed from V and 3 bases from J, the gap between germline ends came to 18 bases. Germline values: CDR1 MGHRA, CDR2 YSYEKL. In nucleotides, the CDR3 is TGCGCCAGCAGCGAGGACAGACCCGAGGGGACAGATACGCAGTATTTT. It is translated as CASSEDRPEGTDTQYF.

The chain joins TRBV27 to TRBJ2-5; 10 nucleotides agree with TRBD1. Germline-derived CDR1 and CDR2 are MNHEY and SMNVEV (reference sequence). V trimming: 5 bases; J trimming: 2 bases; junction bases outside the gene matches: 5. The CDR3 extends over 15 amino acids. CDR3 loop: CASSPGQGFQETQYF. The CDR3 DNA sequence: TGTGCCAGCAGTCCGGGACAGGGGTTTCAAGAGACCCAGTACTTC.

The V call is TRBV6-1, the J call TRBJ1-2, with TRBD1 as a possible D gene (5 bases). CDR1 is MNHNS, CDR2 SASEGT, per germline. The CDR3 runs to 15 residues. V was shortened by 7 bases and J by 5 bases, with 20 bases between the two germline ends. The chain's CDR3 is CASTPQGSGSYGYTF. The CDR3 DNA reads TGTGCCAGCACTCCCCAGGGCTCCGGCTCATATGGCTACACCTTC.

The gene calls are TRBV6-1 and TRBJ2-1; 9 nucleotides match TRBD1. Germline CDR1 MNHNS, CDR2 SASEGT. Trimming took 4 bases from V and 7 from J; bases not matched to a gene: 11. This CDR3 contains 16 residues. This CDR3 reads CASSVPGDRDENEQFF. Here the CDR3 DNA reads TGTGCCAGCAGTGTCCCGGGGGACAGGGATGAAAATGAGCAGTTCTTC.

This clonotype appeared once. The V gene is TRBV6-5, the J gene TRBJ1-1; no definite D call. The CDR3 length is 14 residues. Germline V lookup: CDR1 MNHEY, CDR2 SVGAGI. Trimming stripped 2 bases from V and 1 base from J, with 8 bases between. The CDR3 coding sequence is TGTGCCAGCAGTTACAGGGCGGGGAACACTGAAGCTTTCTTT. This sequence encodes CASSYRAGNTEAFF.

This clonotype showed up just a few times. The chain employs TRBV6-1 and TRBJ2-1; no clear D. The J call may be wrong; the DNA end is better matched by TRBJ2-5. The CDR3 loop spans 15 amino acids. Germline V CDR1 and CDR2: MNHNS, SASEGT. The CDR3 DNA follows: TGTGCCAGCAGTGAAGTAAGGAACGGCCAAGAGACCCAGTACTTC. Translation gives CASSEVRNGQETQYF.

A few counts support this clonotype. The gene calls are TRBV6-1 and TRBJ2-1; the D call may be TRBD1 or TRBD2 (5 bases each). The J call is uncertain, as TRBJ2-7 better fits the DNA end. This CDR3 contains 15 residues. Germline assignment: CDR1 MNHNS and CDR2 SASEGT. Written as DNA, the CDR3 is TGTGCCAGCAGTGGCTCTTGGGACCCCCTTTACGAGCAGTACGTC. Translating it yields CASSGSWDPLYEQYV.

Ten or more counts support this clonotype. CDR3 sequence (DNA): TGTGCCAGCAGTGAAAGGGCAGGGGGCGCGAGTTTCTATGGCTACACCTTC. It translates to CASSERAGGASFYGYTF. The J gene is TRBJ1-2, the V gene TRBV6-1, with 8 bases that match TRBD1. Germline loops: CDR1 MNHNS, CDR2 SASEGT. The CDR3 extends over 17 amino acids. The trim removed 2 bases at V and 4 bases at J, leaving 12 bases unmatched.

This clonotype turned up a few times. The gene calls are TRBV4-1 and TRBJ2-1; no firm D call. Trimming stripped 3 bases from V and 9 bases from J, with 6 bases between. Germline assignment: CDR1 MGHRA and CDR2 YSYEKL. This CDR3 region has 11 residues. The CDR3 sequence: CASSQAREQFF. The CDR3 DNA is TGCGCCAGCAGCCAGGCCCGTGAGCAGTTCTTC.

By proportion, this clonotype is large. The chain carries TRBV7-2 and TRBJ2-3, with a weak D call TRBD2 (7 bases). The germline CDR1 and CDR2 sequences are SGHTA and FQGNSA. CDR3 size: 16 residues. With 4 bases removed from V and 5 bases from J, the gap between germline ends came to 19 bases. In DNA form, the CDR3 reads TGTGCCAGCAGCTCTGGACCCGGGGGGCCGAGAGATACGCAGTATTTT. Translating it yields CASSSGPGGPRDTQYF.

The chain uses TRBV10-1 and TRBJ2-1, with a possible D match to TRBD2 (6 bases). With 5 bases removed from V and 10 bases from J, the gap between germline ends came to 18 bases. Germline assignment: CDR1 WNHNN and CDR2 SYGVQD (reference sequence). This CDR3 contains 14 residues. CDR3 region: CASSLAVLSREQFF. DNA of the CDR3: TGCGCCAGCAGTTTAGCGGTACTATCCAGGGAGCAGTTCTTC.

The rearrangement links TRBV27 to TRBJ2-5; D remains ambiguous. CDR1 is MNHEY and CDR2 is SMNVEV in the germline V gene (reference sequence). V gave up 3 bases and J gave up 5 bases, with 10 bases separating them. CDR3 length: 13 residues. In DNA form, the CDR3 reads TGTGCCAGCAGTTTCGGGTTTTGGGAGACCCAGTACTTC. Translation: CASSFGFWETQYF.

This clonotype is termed medium-sized (0.01 to 0.1%). The rearrangement joins TRBV6-1 to TRBJ2-3; 8 nucleotides agree with TRBD2. CDR3 length: 15 amino acids. Germline V CDR1 and CDR2: MNHNS, SASEGT. V lost 5 bases to trimming and J lost 4 bases; unmatched junction nucleotides: 8. In DNA, the CDR3 is TGTGCCAGCAGTCGGCTAGCGGGTTTTCCAGATACGCAGTATTTT. Amino acids: CASSRLAGFPDTQYF.

The chain links TRBV10-1 to TRBJ2-1; 11 bases agree with TRBD2. The J call may be incorrect, as the DNA end agrees better with TRBJ2-7. The CDR3 covers 15 residues. Germline V gene lookup returns CDR1 WNHNN and CDR2 SYGVQD (reference sequence). The CDR3 loop is CASSAQGLAGYEQYF. CDR3 sequence (DNA): TGCGCCAGCAGTGCCCAAGGACTAGCGGGCTACGAGCAGTACTTC.

The genes are TRBV12-5 and TRBJ2-3; tentative D call: TRBD1 (6 bases). V dropped 7 bases and J dropped 3 bases, with 26 bases sitting between them. The germline CDR1 and CDR2 sequences are LGHNT and FRNRAP. This CDR3 spans 18 amino acids. The CDR3 protein is CASALFKDGGVLTDTQYF. DNA of the CDR3: TGTGCTAGTGCCCTATTCAAAGATGGGGGCGTCCTTACAGATACGCAGTATTTT.

Sample share makes this clonotype large (0.1 to 1%). The chain links TRBV10-1 to TRBJ2-3, with TRBD2 as a possible D gene (5 bases). The CDR3 covers 12 residues. The germline V and J ends were trimmed by 7 bases and 6 bases, with 11 bases remaining between them. Germline assignment: CDR1 WNHNN and CDR2 SYGVQD (reference sequence). CDR3 region: CASTDSSDTQYF. As DNA, the CDR3 is TGCGCCAGCACGGACTCGTCCGATACGCAGTATTTT.

This clonotype was counted between two and nine times. V is TRBV7-3 and J is TRBJ2-2; maybe TRBD2 (5 bases). V lost 0 bases, J lost 3 bases, and 11 bases lay in between. CDR1 and CDR2 from the germline V gene are SGHTA and FQGTGA. The CDR3 runs to 16 residues. CDR3 residues: CASSLTGGADTGELFF. The CDR3 coding sequence is TGTGCCAGCAGCTTAACGGGCGGAGCGGACACCGGGGAGCTGTTTTTT. Combining the CDR3 with reference TRBV7-3 and TRBJ2-2 gives the whole variable domain GAGVSQTPSNKVTEKGKYVELRCDPISGHTALYWYRQSLGQGPEFLIYFQGTGAADDSGLPNDRFFAVRPEGSVSTLKIQRTERGDSAVYLCASSLTGGADTGELFFGEGSRLTVL.

The J gene is TRBJ2-1, the V gene TRBV27; TRBD2 matches 11 bases. V was clipped by 3 bases and J by 2 bases; unmatched bases: 3. CDR1 MNHEY and CDR2 SMNVEV come from the germline V gene (reference sequence). The CDR3 is made up of 16 amino acids. CDR3 loop: CASSFRLAGTYNEQFF. Written as DNA, the CDR3 is TGTGCCAGCAGTTTCCGACTAGCGGGAACCTACAATGAGCAGTTCTTC.

V and J are TRBV6-1 and TRBJ1-1; perhaps TRBD1 as D (5 bases). Trimming left V 3 bases short and J 7 bases short, with 15 bases between. Per the germline V gene, CDR1 is MNHNS and CDR2 is SASEGT. This CDR3 contains 14 residues. The CDR3 nucleotides are TGTGCCAGCAGTGAGCATTTAGGGGTCTATGAAGCTTTCTTT. Its protein is CASSEHLGVYEAFF.